This T cell receptor (beta chain) came from a study of OX40 agonist ivuxolimab in advanced cancers. At the level of the study: Three patients, one with hepatocellular carcinoma and two with cutaneous melanoma, achieved partial responses.

Study-wide points: CD8+ T cells (on average) carried more expanded clones than CD4+ T cells. Low normalized clonal expansion also occurred in some nonresponding patients.

CDR1 is SGHTA, CDR2 FQGNSA, per germline. The CDR3 is 17 amino acids. Trimming removed 5 bases from V and 2 bases from J; junction bases left unmatched: 12. Sequenced by immunoSEQ multiplex PCR; TCRdb stores in-frame clones only, minus some. The data show 70,000 to 85,000 clones, with approximately 80% seen just once and around 1.1% held by the top ten. Of note for this clone: Its cognate antigen is unknown.

Sequenced material: CD4+ or CD8+ T cells sorted from blood, taken in a trial of the OX40 agonist ivuxolimab. J is TRBJ1-2 and V is TRBV7-2; 9 nucleotides line up with TRBD1. The receptor was isolated from an adult with an advanced solid tumor such as melanoma, head and neck, liver or kidney cancer. The CDR3 protein is CASSLGTGSPTNYGYTF. DNA of the CDR3: TGTGCCAGCAGCCTTGGGACAGGGTCCCCTACCAACTATGGCTACACCTTC. Supplemented by reference TRBV7-2 and TRBJ1-2, the full variable domain reads GAGVSQSPSNKVTEKGKDVELRCDPISGHTALYWYRQSLGQGLEFLIYFQGNSAPDKSGLPSDRFSAERTGGSVSTLTIQRTQQEDSAVYLCASSLGTGSPTNYGYTFGSGTRLTVV.